The 20 T cell receptor beta chains reported below all come from one sample, sequenced in a study of vaccination effects on CD4 cells after COVID-19. Data came from immunoSEQ multiplex PCR; TCRdb stores just in-frame clones and leaves some out. This table has approximately 25,000 clones, about 75% appearing once. With the ViraFEST assay, the study expanded antigen-specific CD4+ T cells using viral peptide pools, then sequenced them. Upon completion of roughly ten days in culture, CD4+ T cells were isolated. Subjects were given two BNT162b2 or mRNA-1273 vaccine doses. Their specific antigens are unknown. Sequencing was performed on CD4+ T cells from PBMCs cultured with SARS-CoV-2 spike peptides, taken after COVID-19 vaccination. These receptors all come from a human donor who received a COVID-19 vaccine. Some clones in this sample may be carry-over from other donors' samples.

The DNA for the CDR3 is TGTGCCACCAGTGAATCTGGGGCAGGGGATAGCAATGAGCAGTTCTTC. This translates into CATSESGAGDSNEQFF. The chain employs TRBV24-1 and TRBJ2-1; D perhaps matches TRBD1 (6 bases). The germline gives CDR1 KGHDR, CDR2 SFDVKD. The CDR3 runs to 16 residues. V gave up 4 bases and J gave up 6 bases, with 18 bases separating them.

V gene TRBV25-1 combines with J gene TRBJ1-2; D not certain. CDR3 length equals 14 residues. V shed 3 bases and J shed 7 bases, with 15 bases lying between them. From germline, CDR1 is MGHDK and CDR2 SYGVNS. The CDR3 is CASSEGDRGSGYTF. The CDR3 DNA sequence: TGTGCCAGCAGTGAGGGTGATCGAGGGTCTGGCTACACCTTC.

V gene TRBV5-1 combines with J gene TRBJ1-2; no clear D gene. The CDR3 length is 16 residues. V was clipped by 2 bases and J by 2 bases, with 16 bases between them. CDR1 is SGHRS, CDR2 YFSETQ, per germline. The CDR3 coding sequence is TGCGCCAGCAGCTTCGCATCTACGCGGTCGAACTATGGCTACACCTTC. Its protein product is CASSFASTRSNYGYTF.

The chain uses TRBV4-3 and TRBJ1-1, with a weak D call TRBD1 (5 bases). CDR1 and CDR2 (germline): LGHNA, YSLEER. Trimming took 2 bases from V and 1 from J, leaving 11 bases between them. The CDR3 covers 15 residues. This CDR3 is CASSQFSTGNTEAFF. The CDR3 DNA sequence: TGCGCCAGCAGCCAATTCTCCACAGGGAACACTGAAGCTTTCTTT.

By frequency in the sample, this clone is medium-sized. This chain uses TRBV6-5 with TRBJ2-5, with TRBD2 matching 9 bases. The trim removed 2 bases at V and 7 bases at J, leaving 11 bases unmatched. Germline CDR1 and CDR2: MNHEY and SVGAGI. CDR3 size: 16 residues. The CDR3 DNA is TGTGCCAGCAGTTACATCGGGCGGGGGGGCCTTGGGACCCAGTACTTC. This encodes CASSYIGRGGLGTQYF.

Note on this clone: This sample includes further DNA sequences coding for the same CDR3. The V call is TRBV6-5, the J call TRBJ2-5, with TRBD2 as a possible D gene (7 bases). Germline lookup yields CDR1 MNHEY and CDR2 SVGAGI. This CDR3 region has 14 residues. Trimming shortened V by 7 bases and J by 7 bases, and 19 bases separated the two germline ends. CDR3 loop: CASTLRRGAGTQYF. The CDR3 coding sequence is TGTGCCAGCACCCTTCGCCGGGGGGCGGGGACCCAGTACTTC.

The CDR3 here is CAVPVDEKLFF. Here the CDR3 DNA reads TGTGCCGTGCCGGTAGACGAAAAACTGTTTTTT. The chain employs TRBV11-3 and TRBJ1-4, with no clear D. Germline values: CDR1 SGHNT, CDR2 YENEEA. This CDR3 comprises 11 residues. Trimming took 11 bases from V and 8 from J, leaving 12 bases between them.

This clone was seen only a few times. V usage is TRBV19 and J usage is TRBJ1-5; 7 nucleotides align to TRBD1. J was trimmed by 0 bases and V by 5 bases; bases with no gene match: 4. Germline CDR1 is LNHDA and CDR2 is SQIVND (reference sequence). The CDR3 is 15 residues long. The CDR3 here is CASSVGGYSNQPQHF. For the CDR3, the DNA is TGTGCCAGTAGTGTAGGGGGCTATAGCAATCAGCCCCAGCATTTT.

The rearrangement uses TRBV28 and TRBJ2-5; TRBD1 matches 8 bases. The germline CDR1 and CDR2 sequences are MDHEN and SYDVKM. V gave up 8 bases and J gave up 7 bases; unmatched junction bases: 12. This CDR3 has 14 residues. The CDR3 reads CASGGTGALGTQYF. For the CDR3, the DNA is TGTGCCAGCGGCGGGACAGGAGCTTTAGGGACCCAGTACTTC.

This rearrangement joins TRBV3-1 (or the pseudogene TRBV3-2) to TRBJ2-5, with D uncertain. Germline assignment: CDR1 LGHDT and CDR2 YNNKEL (reference sequence). V was trimmed by 5 bases and J by 2 bases, leaving 3 bases between them. The CDR3 sequence is 11 residues long. The CDR3 here is CASSRQETQYF. The CDR3 DNA sequence: TGTGCCAGCAGCAGACAAGAGACCCAGTACTTC.

The genes are TRBV5-4 and TRBJ1-4; 8 bases map to TRBD1. The CDR3 is made up of 15 amino acids. Germline loops: CDR1 SGHNT, CDR2 YYREEE (reference sequence). Unmatched junction bases numbered 9, after V lost 4 bases and J lost 7 bases. The DNA of the CDR3 is TGTGCCAGCAGCAGGGACAGGCGGTCGGGTGAAAAACTGTTTTTT. Translating gives CASSRDRRSGEKLFF.

This clone came up a few times. The rearrangement uses TRBV24-1 and TRBJ1-6, with D hard to call. CDR1 KGHDR and CDR2 SFDVKD come from the germline V gene. The CDR3 runs to 18 residues. Trimming shortened V by 4 bases and J by 11 bases, and 26 bases separated the two germline ends. As DNA, the CDR3 is TGTGCCACCAGTGACTCGACGAGGCGGCCTCCAAATGGGGCACCCCTCCACTTT. The encoded protein is CATSDSTRRPPNGAPLHF.

Here the CDR3 reads CASSLVGGEGYGYTF. The CDR3 DNA follows: TGTGCCAGCAGTTTGGTTGGAGGGGAGGGCTATGGCTACACCTTC. The V and J genes are TRBV28 and TRBJ1-2; weak D call: TRBD1 (5 bases). This CDR3 is built from 15 residues. Trimming took 3 bases from V and 4 from J, leaving 15 bases between them. Germline V lookup: CDR1 MDHEN, CDR2 SYDVKM.

This chain uses TRBV24-1 with TRBJ2-2; D is possibly TRBD2 (6 bases). The ends were cut back, 3 bases at V and 5 bases at J, with 15 bases in the middle. There are 16 residues in the CDR3. Germline values: CDR1 KGHDR, CDR2 SFDVKD. The CDR3 region has the DNA TGTGCCACCAGTGATACGCGGGGAGCAAAAACCGGGGAGCTGTTTTTT. Its protein is CATSDTRGAKTGELFF.

The genes are TRBV7-9 and TRBJ2-3; D remains unclear. V dropped 1 base and J dropped 2 bases, with 10 bases sitting between them. This CDR3 has 15 amino acids. The germline CDR1 and CDR2 sequences are SEHNR and FQNEAQ (reference sequence). The CDR3 region is CASSLDPRNTDTQYF. CDR3 DNA sequence: TGTGCCAGCAGCTTAGATCCCAGAAACACAGATACGCAGTATTTT.

The rearrangement links TRBV10-2 to TRBJ1-1; no firm D call. CDR3 length: 12 amino acids. V dropped 3 bases and J dropped 6 bases, with 8 bases sitting between them. Per germline, CDR1 WSHSY and CDR2 SAAADI. The CDR3: CASSDTGAEAFF. For the CDR3, the DNA is TGCGCCAGCAGTGACACCGGGGCTGAAGCTTTCTTT.

This clone has only a few counts. This chain joins TRBV19 and TRBJ1-2, with TRBD1 identical over 7 bases. Germline CDR1 is LNHDA and CDR2 is SQIVND (reference sequence). The V and J ends lost 5 bases and 2 bases, in that order; junction bases with no gene match: 5. The length of the CDR3 is 14 residues. The chain's CDR3 is CASSRDSENYGYTF. The CDR3 DNA sequence: TGTGCCAGTAGTCGGGACAGCGAGAACTATGGCTACACCTTC.

This rearrangement joins TRBV2 to TRBJ2-1; 10 bases are shared with TRBD2. Germline CDR1 SNHLY, CDR2 FYNNEI. There are 15 residues in the CDR3. Trimming removed 8 bases from V and 6 bases from J; junction bases left unmatched: 10. CDR3 sequence: CASSPGTSAPNEQFF. The CDR3 DNA is TGTGCCAGCTCGCCCGGGACTAGCGCACCCAATGAGCAGTTCTTC. Together with reference TRBV2 and TRBJ2-1, the CDR3 gives the full variable domain: EPEVTQTPSHQVTQMGQEVILRCVPISNHLYFYWYRQILGQKVEFLVSFYNNEISEKSEIFDDQFSVERPDGSNFTLKIRSTKLEDSAMYFCASSPGTSAPNEQFFGPGTRLTVL.

This clone was found a few times. V and J are TRBV27 and TRBJ2-2; 7 bases are shared with TRBD1. Germline V gene lookup returns CDR1 MNHEY and CDR2 SMNVEV (reference sequence). J gave up 2 bases and V 7 bases, and 7 bases lay outside the gene matches. This CDR3 contains 15 residues. In DNA form, the CDR3 reads TGTGCCAGCAACCCGGGACAGTTTAACACCGGGGAGCTGTTTTTT. It yields the protein CASNPGQFNTGELFF.

This sequence joins TRBV18 and TRBJ1-2; the D is unclear. Trimming removed 0 bases at V and 6 bases at J, with 17 bases between. The CDR3 has 16 residues. In germline, CDR1 is KGHSH, CDR2 LQKENI. This CDR3 is CASSPPSTALEDGYTF. CDR3 DNA: TGTGCCAGCTCACCACCAAGCACAGCCCTCGAGGATGGCTACACCTTC.